The 9 T cell receptor beta chains in this list originate from one sample, sequenced in a study of graft-versus-host responses after intestinal transplantation. Antigens for these TCRs are unknown. Data came from immunoSEQ multiplex PCR; TCRdb stores just in-frame clones and leaves some out. The top ten clones hold around 0.11% of a sample with some 90,000 clones, 85% to 90% of them seen once. Source: unstimulated CD4+ T cells sorted from spleen or lymph node cells, taken before intestinal transplant. The receptors come from a human donor who received an intestinal transplant.

This chain joins TRBV6-1 and TRBJ2-6; perhaps TRBD1 as D (6 bases). The germline V and J ends were trimmed by 10 bases and 4 bases, with 17 bases remaining between them. Germline V lookup: CDR1 MNHNS, CDR2 SASEGT. The CDR3 loop spans 15 amino acids. The CDR3 DNA follows: TGTGCCACCAGGGGCAGGAACGTCGGGGCCAACGTCCTGACTTTC. Its translation is CATRGRNVGANVLTF.

The V call is TRBV11-1, the J call TRBJ2-7; 9 nucleotides match TRBD1. J was trimmed by 2 bases and V by 5 bases; bases with no gene match: 4. Per the germline V gene, CDR1 is SGHAT and CDR2 is FQDESV (reference sequence). This CDR3 spans 14 amino acids. The CDR3 protein is CASSLRQGAYEQYF. CDR3 sequence (DNA): TGTGCCAGCAGCCTCAGACAGGGGGCCTACGAGCAGTACTTC.

The chain has TRBV5-4 and TRBJ1-1, with 7 bases aligning to TRBD1. The germline gives CDR1 SGHNT, CDR2 YYREEE (reference sequence). CDR3 length equals 13 residues. The V and J ends lost 4 bases and 4 bases, in that order; junction bases with no gene match: 4. CDR3 nucleotide sequence: TGTGCCAGCAGCGACAGGGCCTCCACTGAAGCTTTCTTT. It codes for CASSDRASTEAFF.

This clone was found once. The chain has TRBV5-1 and TRBJ1-3, with D hard to call. The CDR3 length is 14 residues. Germline values: CDR1 SGHRS, CDR2 YFSETQ. Trimming pared 1 base from V and 0 bases from J, leaving 5 bases between. CDR3 region: CASSLSDSGNTIYF. CDR3 nucleotide sequence: TGCGCCAGCAGCTTGTCAGACTCTGGAAACACCATATATTTT.

This clone has more than one count but fewer than ten. The V call is TRBV6-5, the J call TRBJ1-6, with a weak D call TRBD1 (5 bases). In germline, CDR1 is MNHEY, CDR2 SVGAGI. This CDR3 comprises 15 residues. V was shortened by 1 base and J by 8 bases, with 12 bases between the two germline ends. For the CDR3, the DNA is TGTGCCAGCAGTTACTTGGGACTTAGGGATTCACCCCTCCACTTT. Translating it yields CASSYLGLRDSPLHF.

The chain joins TRBV5-6 to TRBJ2-5; possibly TRBD2 for D (6 bases). V shed 4 bases and J shed 0 bases, with 13 bases lying between them. The length of the CDR3 is 15 residues. Per germline, CDR1 SGHDT and CDR2 YYEEEE. Here the CDR3 DNA reads TGTGCCAGCAGCCGCCCCCGGGACTACCAAGAGACCCAGTACTTC. The encoded protein is CASSRPRDYQETQYF. Based on the CDR3 plus reference TRBV5-6 and TRBJ2-5, the full variable domain is DAGVTQSPTHLIKTRGQQVTLRCSPKSGHDTVSWYQQALGQGPQFIFQYYEEEERQRGNFPDRFSGHQFPNYSSELNVNALLLGDSALYLCASSRPRDYQETQYFGPGTRLLVL.

The chain couples TRBV5-1 to TRBJ2-5; 8 nucleotides line up with TRBD2. CDR3 size: 16 residues. From germline, CDR1 is SGHRS and CDR2 YFSETQ. V shed 0 bases, J shed 5 bases, and the junction held 9 bases outside the gene matches. CDR3 residues: CASSLDVGGAEETQYF. CDR3 DNA: TGCGCCAGCAGCTTGGACGTCGGGGGGGCCGAGGAGACCCAGTACTTC.

V gene TRBV6-1 combines with J gene TRBJ1-2, with D hard to call. Germline V CDR1 and CDR2: MNHNS, SASEGT. Trimming removed 1 base from V and 5 bases from J, with 5 bases in between. The CDR3 length is 12 residues. The CDR3 reads CASSEDGYGYTF. CDR3 nucleotides: TGTGCCAGCAGTGAAGACGGGTATGGCTACACCTTC.

This chain links TRBV5-8 with TRBJ1-2, with 7 bases that match TRBD1. The trim removed 4 bases at V and 7 bases at J, leaving 10 bases unmatched. This CDR3 has 14 amino acids. Per germline, CDR1 SGHTS and CDR2 YDEGEE. Here the CDR3 reads CASSPQTGYGGYTF. For the CDR3, the DNA is TGTGCCAGCAGCCCCCAGACAGGGTACGGTGGCTACACCTTC.